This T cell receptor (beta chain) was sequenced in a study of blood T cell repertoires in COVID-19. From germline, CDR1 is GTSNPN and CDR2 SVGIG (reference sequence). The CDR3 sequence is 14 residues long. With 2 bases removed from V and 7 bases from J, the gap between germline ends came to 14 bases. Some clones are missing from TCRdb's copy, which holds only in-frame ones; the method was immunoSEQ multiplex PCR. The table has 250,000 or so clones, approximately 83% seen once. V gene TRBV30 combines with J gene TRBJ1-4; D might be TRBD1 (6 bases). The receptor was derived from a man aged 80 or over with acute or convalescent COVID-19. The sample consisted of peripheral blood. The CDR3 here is CAWSRQVNGEKLFF. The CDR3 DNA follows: TGTGCCTGGAGTCGACAGGTGAATGGTGAAAAACTGTTTTTT.